Listed below are T cell receptor beta chains from one sample, sequenced in a study of blood T cell repertoires in COVID-19. The repertoire was sequenced with immunoSEQ multiplex PCR; TCRdb's copy has only in-frame clones and lacks some. The sample contains 300,000 to 450,000 clones, about 89% of which appear only once. Sequencing used peripheral blood. These receptors came from a woman aged 60-75 years with COVID-19, enrolled during active disease. CDR3s include the opening cysteine and the closing phenylalanine or tryptophan. D genes are given only for firm matches. Where a row states a size, it is once, few, many or the class of an expanded clone; other rows omit it.

>TRBV28|TRBJ2-7|-|-
CASSFPNSYEQYF
TGTGCCAGCAGTTTTCCCAACTCCTACGAGCAGTACTTC
>TRBV7-8|TRBJ1-5|-|-
CASSLVDGNLPQHF
TGTGCCAGCAGCTTAGTGGACGGGAATCTTCCCCAGCATTTT
>TRBV5-1|TRBJ1-2|-|TRBD1
CASSRPGTGANYGYTF
TGCGCCAGCAGCCGTCCCGGGACAGGGGCGAACTATGGCTACACCTTC
>TRBV2|TRBJ1-1|-|TRBD1
CAGQENTEAFF
TGTGCCGGACAGGAGAACACTGAAGCTTTCTTT
>TRBV6-1|TRBJ2-5|-|-
CASSEALQGTETQYF
TGTGCCAGCAGTGAAGCGCTTCAGGGGACGGAGACCCAGTACTTC
>TRBV24-1|TRBJ1-2|-|TRBD1
CATSDPRTGDYGYTF
TGTGCCACCAGTGACCCCCGGACAGGGGACTATGGCTACACCTTC
>TRBV5-1|TRBJ2-1|once|TRBD2
CASSLAVGLAGGSSFF
TGCGCCAGCAGCTTGGCCGTGGGACTAGCGGGGGGCAGCTCGTTCTTC
>TRBV4-1|TRBJ2-3|-|-
CASSQSTGADTQYF
TGCGCCAGCAGCCAATCAACGGGGGCAGATACGCAGTATTTT
>TRBV10-3|TRBJ2-2|-|-
CAISGAGGTGELFF
TGTGCCATCAGTGGAGCAGGTGGGACCGGGGAGCTGTTTTTT
>TRBV5-1|TRBJ1-1|-|TRBD1
CASEGQGATEAFF
TGCGCCAGCGAGGGACAGGGGGCCACTGAAGCTTTCTTT
>TRBV5-4|TRBJ1-4|-|-
CASSLKGGDEKLFF
TGTGCCAGCAGCTTGAAGGGGGGGGATGAAAAACTGTTTTTT
>TRBV6-5|TRBJ2-2|few|-
CASSYSMTPNTGELFF
TGTGCCAGCAGTTACTCGATGACACCTAACACCGGGGAGCTGTTTTTT
>TRBV4-1|TRBJ1-3|few|-
CASSQDSGPGNTIYF
TGCGCCAGCAGCCAAGATTCAGGGCCTGGAAACACCATATATTTT
>TRBV28|TRBJ1-4|-|TRBD1
CASSDADRGRGRGEKLFF
TGTGCCAGCAGCGACGCCGACAGGGGGCGCGGAAGGGGTGAAAAACTGTTTTTT
>TRBV7-9|TRBJ2-7|-|TRBD1
CASSHRDREFHEQYF
TGTGCCAGCAGTCACCGGGACAGGGAGTTTCACGAGCAGTACTTC
>TRBV7-9|TRBJ2-1|-|TRBD1
CASSTYRGRLGEQFF
TGTGCCAGCAGCACATACAGGGGCCGGCTGGGTGAGCAGTTCTTC
>TRBV13|TRBJ1-4|-|-
CASSLGQYNEKLFF
TGTGCCAGCAGCTTAGGGCAGTACAATGAAAAACTGTTTTTT
>TRBV5-4|TRBJ2-3|once|-
CASSLAWRGGTDTQYF
TGTGCCAGCAGCTTGGCCTGGCGGGGCGGCACAGATACGCAGTATTTT
>TRBV6-2/TRBV6-3|TRBJ1-4|few|TRBD1
CASSSILQGGEKLFF
TGTGCCAGCAGTTCGATACTCCAAGGGGGCGAAAAACTGTTTTTT
>TRBV6-5|TRBJ1-6|-|-
CASSYATLYNSPLHF
TGTGCCAGCAGTTACGCGACACTCTATAATTCACCCCTCCACTTT
>TRBV5-4|TRBJ2-1|-|TRBD2
CASSLAARGGIDEQFF
TGTGCCAGCAGCTTGGCGGCCCGCGGGGGTATCGATGAGCAGTTCTTC
>TRBV4-2|TRBJ1-1|-|TRBD1
CASSLGTGQAFF
TGTGCCAGCAGCCTCGGGACAGGGCAGGCTTTCTTT
>TRBV3-1/TRBV3-2|TRBJ2-3|-|-
CASSQWELLPQDTQYF
TGTGCCAGCAGCCAATGGGAGCTACTGCCCCAAGATACGCAGTATTTT
>TRBV19|TRBJ1-3|-|-
CASSQGGRGNTIYF
TGTGCCAGTAGCCAGGGTGGCCGTGGAAACACCATATATTTT
>TRBV3-1/TRBV3-2|TRBJ2-3|-|TRBD2
CASSPRTSGDTQYF
TGTGCCAGCAGCCCTCGGACTAGCGGGGATACGCAGTATTTT
>TRBV12-3/TRBV12-4|TRBJ1-2|-|-
CASRETEYGYTF
TGTGCCAGCAGAGAAACAGAGTATGGCTACACCTTC
>TRBV27|TRBJ2-3|once|TRBD2
CASSPLAGSSTDTQYF
TGTGCCAGCAGCCCCCTAGCGGGGTCTAGCACAGATACGCAGTATTTT
>TRBV10-3|TRBJ1-5|-|-
CAISESSQPQHF
TGTGCCATCAGTGAGTCTTCACAGCCCCAGCATTTT
>TRBV7-9|TRBJ1-2|few|TRBD1
CASSGYRGGYGYTF
TGTGCCAGCAGCGGCTACAGGGGGGGCTATGGCTACACCTTC
>TRBV28|TRBJ1-5|many|TRBD1
CASSFITGVSNQPQHF
TGTGCCAGCAGCTTCATCACAGGGGTGAGCAATCAGCCCCAGCATTTT
>TRBV2|TRBJ1-1|once|TRBD1
CASREGTVGFF
TGTGCCAGCAGGGAAGGGACAGTGGGTTTCTTT
>TRBV12-3/TRBV12-4|TRBJ1-6|-|-
CASRSTGKSPLHF
TGTGCCAGCAGGTCTACAGGGAAATCACCCCTCCACTTT
>TRBV18|TRBJ2-3|-|TRBD2
CASSPAGESTDTQYF
TGTGCCAGCTCACCAGCGGGGGAAAGCACAGATACGCAGTATTTT
>TRBV10-1|TRBJ1-1|many|-
CASSPVRGQGRNTEAFF
TGCGCCAGCTCCCCTGTCCGAGGCCAGGGGAGAAACACTGAAGCTTTCTTT
>TRBV19|TRBJ2-5|-|-
CASKPPGNGETQYF
TGTGCCAGTAAACCCCCAGGGAACGGAGAGACCCAGTACTTC
>TRBV5-1|TRBJ2-2|-|TRBD1
CASSLGVGTATGELFF
TGCGCCAGCAGCTTGGGGGTCGGGACAGCTACCGGGGAGCTGTTTTTT
>TRBV30|TRBJ1-5|-|TRBD1
CAWRRTGTVNQPQHF
TGTGCCTGGAGGAGAACCGGGACAGTCAATCAGCCCCAGCATTTT
>TRBV2|TRBJ1-2|once|TRBD1
CASSLGQEAYGYTF
TGTGCCAGCAGTTTGGGACAGGAGGCCTATGGCTACACCTTC
>TRBV9|TRBJ1-1|few|TRBD1
CASSPTDRGIEAFF
TGTGCCAGCAGCCCGACCGACAGGGGAATTGAAGCTTTCTTT
>TRBV18|TRBJ1-4|-|-
CASSPTVSTNEKLFF
TGTGCCAGCTCACCAACTGTTAGCACCAATGAAAAACTGTTTTTT
>TRBV28|TRBJ1-3|-|-
CASRGGNTIYF
TGTGCCAGCCGGGGAGGAAACACCATATATTTT
>TRBV28|TRBJ1-2|-|TRBD1
CASRGPGGNYGYTF
TGTGCCAGCAGGGGGCCAGGGGGTAACTATGGCTACACCTTC
>TRBV6-1|TRBJ2-1|few|TRBD2
CASSEVPSGVEQFF
TGTGCCAGCAGTGAAGTCCCTAGCGGGGTTGAGCAGTTCTTC
>TRBV20-1|TRBJ1-1|-|-
CSASRLGDEAFF
TGCAGTGCTAGTAGGCTCGGAGACGAAGCTTTCTTT